Shown below are 20 T cell receptor beta chains from a single sample sequenced in a study of early T cells in non-severe SARS-CoV-2 infection. TCRdb re-called the 5' RACE reads with MiXCR, one entry per CDR3 protein. The sample contains around 80,000 distinct CDR3 sequences, less than 11% of which appear only once. The starting material was whole blood, obtained at baseline. The receptors derive from an adult who was a healthcare worker with PCR-confirmed SARS-CoV-2 infection or an uninfected control (not recorded which).

The chain employs TRBV7-2 and TRBJ2-1; maybe TRBD2 (6 bases). Deletions cut 1 base from V and 14 bases from J, with 15 bases between. The CDR3 sequence is 13 residues long. Germline V CDR1 and CDR2: SGHTA, FQGNSA. CDR3 residues: CASSLDRLDRKFF. CDR3 in DNA: TGTGCCAGCAGCTTAGATCGACTAGATCGGAAGTTCTTC.

J is TRBJ2-5 and V is TRBV7-8, with 11 bases identical to TRBD2. With V trimmed by 5 bases and J by 4 bases, 3 bases remained unmatched. There are 14 residues in the CDR3. Germline assignment: CDR1 SGHVS and CDR2 FQNEAQ. CDR3 in amino acids: CASSNSGRAETQYF. CDR3 bases: TGTGCCAGCAGCAATAGCGGGAGGGCAGAGACCCAGTACTTC.

This chain joins TRBV9 and TRBJ2-3; tentative D call: TRBD2 (5 bases). The V end was cut by 0 bases, the J end by 1 base, with 9 bases between. CDR1 is SGDLS, CDR2 YYNGEE, per germline. CDR3 size: 15 residues. The CDR3: CASSVEAARTDTQYF. CDR3 DNA: TGTGCCAGCAGCGTAGAAGCGGCCCGCACAGATACGCAGTATTTT. Supplemented by reference TRBV9 and TRBJ2-3, the full variable domain reads DSGVTQTPKHLITATGQRVTLRCSPRSGDLSVYWYQQSLDQGLQFLIQYYNGEERAKGNILERFSAQQFPDLHSELNLSSLELGDSALYFCASSVEAARTDTQYFGPGTRLTVL.

This clonotype was recorded many times. The rearrangement joins TRBV18 to TRBJ2-7; 9 nucleotides agree with TRBD1. Germline-derived CDR1 and CDR2 are KGHSH and LQKENI. With 3 bases clipped from V and 3 bases from J, the junction kept 6 bases outside the gene matches. The CDR3 totals 15 residues. For the CDR3, the DNA is TGTGCCAGCTCACCTGGGGACAGGGTTTACTACGAGCAGTACTTC. It yields the protein CASSPGDRVYYEQYF.

This clonotype was found a few times. Here the CDR3 reads CASSLRSARDNEQFF. The CDR3 DNA is TGCGCCAGCAGCTTAAGAAGCGCGCGAGACAATGAGCAGTTCTTC. The chain recombines TRBV5-1 with TRBJ2-1, with D unclear. Trimming stripped 2 bases from V and 5 bases from J, with 14 bases between. CDR1 and CDR2 from the germline V gene are SGHRS and YFSETQ. CDR3 length: 15 residues. The variable domain in full, completed from reference TRBV5-1 and TRBJ2-1, reads KAGVTQTPRYLIKTRGQQVTLSCSPISGHRSVSWYQQTPGQGLQFLFEYFSETQRNKGNFPGRFSGRQFSNSRSEMNVSTLELGDSALYLCASSLRSARDNEQFFGPGTRLTVL.

Worth noting for this clonotype: A much bigger clone sits one base away, suggesting this may be a read error. The chain has TRBV6-1 and TRBJ2-5, with a weak D call TRBD1 (6 bases). The CDR3 is 16 residues long. Germline V gene data show CDR1 as MNHNS and CDR2 as SASEGT. The CDR3 DNA sequence: TGTGCCAGCAGTGAGATGCGTGGGGGCGTCCAAGATACCCAGTACTTC. This sequence encodes CASSEMRGGVQDTQYF.

This clonotype was detected many times. The chain has TRBV24-1 and TRBJ2-3, with D perhaps TRBD2 (6 bases). Germline CDR1 is KGHDR and CDR2 is SFDVKD. The CDR3 spans 17 residues. V lost 4 bases to trimming and J lost 1 base, with 17 bases between them. The CDR3 region is CATSDPMAGPCTDTQYF. The DNA for the CDR3 is TGTGCCACCAGTGACCCTATGGCGGGGCCTTGCACAGATACGCAGTATTTT.

This chain joins TRBV14 and TRBJ2-5; tentative D call: TRBD1 (6 bases). Germline CDR1 reads SGHDN; CDR2 reads FVKESK. Trimming took 3 bases from V and 3 from J, leaving 14 bases between them. The CDR3 sequence is 15 residues long. The CDR3: CASSQFSQGKETQYF. Written as DNA, the CDR3 is TGTGCCAGCAGCCAGTTTTCGCAGGGGAAAGAGACCCAGTACTTC. Together with reference TRBV14 and TRBJ2-5, the CDR3 gives the full variable domain: EAGVTQFPSHSVIEKGQTVTLRCDPISGHDNLYWYRRVMGKEIKFLLHFVKESKQDESGMPNNRFLAERTGGTYSTLKVQPAELEDSGVYFCASSQFSQGKETQYFGPGTRLLVL.

This clonotype has a handful of counts. This rearrangement joins TRBV10-2 to TRBJ1-2; 9 bases align to TRBD1. CDR1 is WSHSY and CDR2 is SAAADI in the germline V gene. The CDR3 loop spans 13 amino acids. With 5 bases clipped from V and 8 bases from J, the junction kept 6 bases outside the gene matches. The CDR3 nucleotides read TGCGCCAGCAGTTTCCGGACAGGGGAGGGCTACACCTTC. It yields the protein CASSFRTGEGYTF.

This chain links TRBV19 with TRBJ2-3; TRBD2 matches at 9 bases. The length of the CDR3 is 17 residues. Germline values: CDR1 LNHDA, CDR2 SQIVND (reference sequence). V shed 4 bases, J shed 1 base, and the junction held 9 bases outside the gene matches. The CDR3 nucleotides read TGTGCCAGTAGTACTCATTTTGGCGGGAGGGGCACAGATACGCAGTATTTT. Protein product: CASSTHFGGRGTDTQYF.

This clonotype was observed many times. V and J are TRBV6-2 or TRBV6-3 and TRBJ2-1; 9 bases fit TRBD1. The germline CDR1 and CDR2 sequences are MNHEY and SVGEGT. J was trimmed by 2 bases and V by 5 bases; bases with no gene match: 4. The CDR3 length is 15 residues. The CDR3 DNA follows: TGTGCCAGCAGTACCGGGACAGGGCCCTACAATGAGCAGTTCTTC. Its protein is CASSTGTGPYNEQFF.

This clonotype was seen many times. The V gene is TRBV18, the J gene TRBJ2-7; D may be TRBD2 (5 bases). Germline CDR1 and CDR2: KGHSH and LQKENI. With 6 bases removed from V and 6 bases from J, the gap between germline ends came to 21 bases. The CDR3 spans 15 residues. Here the CDR3 DNA reads TGTGCCAGCTCCACGTCGGAGGCCCGACCCCGCGAGCAGTACTTC. As protein: CASSTSEARPREQYF.

The chain carries TRBV9 and TRBJ2-2, with D perhaps TRBD2 (5 bases). V was shortened by 3 bases and J by 10 bases, with 13 bases between the two germline ends. The CDR3 has 13 residues. The germline V gene has CDR1 SGDLS and CDR2 YYNGEE. In DNA form, the CDR3 reads TGTGCCAGCAGCGCCCTCCGGGGAGTGGAGCTGTTTTTT. Translated: CASSALRGVELFF.

This clonotype was detected only a few times. The V and J genes are TRBV4-1 and TRBJ2-3; a weak D match, TRBD1 (5 bases). CDR3 length: 14 amino acids. Looked up from germline, CDR1 is MGHRA and CDR2 is YSYEKL. The ends were cut back, 1 base at V and 4 bases at J, with 9 bases in the middle. The CDR3 DNA sequence: TGCGCCAGCAGCCAAGCTTCAGGGTCAGATACGCAGTATTTT. This translates into CASSQASGSDTQYF.

This clonotype appeared many times. This sequence joins TRBV10-3 and TRBJ1-6, with 9 bases matching TRBD1. The CDR3 contains 14 residues. Germline CDR1 reads ENHRY; CDR2 reads SYGVKD. V dropped 9 bases and J dropped 10; count of bases not matched to a gene: 10. The CDR3 reads CAIRTGEANSPLHF. The CDR3 DNA follows: TGTGCCATTCGGACAGGGGAGGCAAACTCACCCCTCCACTTT.

The CDR3 region has the DNA TGTGCCAGCACCTCAGGAGGGTCCGGAAACACCATATATTTT. Residues: CASTSGGSGNTIYF. The chain is built from TRBV28 and TRBJ1-3; no reliable D call. CDR1 is MDHEN, CDR2 SYDVKM, per germline. Trimming stripped 7 bases from V and 4 bases from J, with 14 bases between. This CDR3 spans 14 amino acids.

This rearrangement joins TRBV5-1 to TRBJ2-2, with D hard to call. The germline V and J ends were trimmed by 4 bases and 6 bases, with 10 bases remaining between them. CDR3 length: 13 amino acids. CDR1 and CDR2 (germline): SGHRS, YFSETQ. The CDR3 DNA reads TGCGCCAGCAGCCCCTGGCCGGCCGGGGAGCTGTTTTTT. This translates into CASSPWPAGELFF.

V gene TRBV30 combines with J gene TRBJ1-2; no definite D call. This CDR3 contains 12 residues. Germline V gene data show CDR1 as GTSNPN and CDR2 as SVGIG (reference sequence). V was pared by 4 bases and J by 6 bases, with 12 bases between. CDR3 coding DNA: TGTGCCTGGAATATTTTTAGGGATGGCTACACCTTC. This codes for CAWNIFRDGYTF. The whole variable domain, remainder taken from reference TRBV30 and TRBJ1-2, is SQTIHQWPATLVQPVGSPLSLECTVEGTSNPNLYWYRQAAGRGLQLLFYSVGIGQISSEVPQNLSASRPQDRQFILSSKKLLLSDSGFYLCAWNIFRDGYTFGSGTRLTVV.

This clonotype was detected a few times. The rearrangement joins TRBV6-6 to TRBJ2-2, with 7 bases fitting TRBD2. In germline, CDR1 is MNHNY, CDR2 SVGAGI (reference sequence). Trimming at V came to 5 bases and at J to 6 bases, leaving 9 bases not matched to a gene. This CDR3 has 15 amino acids. CDR3 sequence (DNA): TGTGCCAGCAGTCTAGCGGTCCGGGTTGCCGGGGAGCTGTTTTTT. Its translation: CASSLAVRVAGELFF.

This clonotype has more than one count but fewer than ten. The chain employs TRBV24-1 and TRBJ2-7, with unresolved D. Germline V gene data show CDR1 as KGHDR and CDR2 as SFDVKD. Between the trimmed V and J ends, which lost 4 bases and 4 bases, there was a span of 4 bases. CDR3 length: 11 residues. The CDR3 sequence: CATSDSYEQYF. Written as DNA, the CDR3 is TGTGCCACCAGTGACTCATACGAGCAGTACTTC.